This T cell receptor (beta chain) is drawn from a study of shared clonotypes between healthy human individuals. The overall study: Plates per donor: three CD4 naive, three CD4 memory, two CD8 naive, one CD8 memory.

With regard to this clone: Its antigen remains unidentified.

Measured with immunoSEQ multiplex PCR; TCRdb has only the in-frame clones, and not every one. This sample has roughly 2.4 million clones, with roughly 95% found just once. Overall study results and limits: A handful of donors showed sharing of about 4.7% of naive CD4 clonotypes.

The germline V and J ends were trimmed by 6 bases and 4 bases, with 15 bases remaining between them. CDR3 size: 15 residues. Looked up from germline, CDR1 is MNHNY and CDR2 is SVGAGI (reference sequence). The specimen sequenced was naive CD4+ T cells sorted from blood. Subset specified: CD45RA+ positively selected. This receptor was taken from a man aged 18 to 30 in good health. The rearrangement uses TRBV6-6 and TRBJ1-4; the D gene is possibly TRBD1 (5 bases). CDR3 region: CASRKGSSINEKLFF. For the CDR3, the DNA is TGTGCCAGCAGGAAGGGGTCGTCTATTAATGAAAAACTGTTTTTT.